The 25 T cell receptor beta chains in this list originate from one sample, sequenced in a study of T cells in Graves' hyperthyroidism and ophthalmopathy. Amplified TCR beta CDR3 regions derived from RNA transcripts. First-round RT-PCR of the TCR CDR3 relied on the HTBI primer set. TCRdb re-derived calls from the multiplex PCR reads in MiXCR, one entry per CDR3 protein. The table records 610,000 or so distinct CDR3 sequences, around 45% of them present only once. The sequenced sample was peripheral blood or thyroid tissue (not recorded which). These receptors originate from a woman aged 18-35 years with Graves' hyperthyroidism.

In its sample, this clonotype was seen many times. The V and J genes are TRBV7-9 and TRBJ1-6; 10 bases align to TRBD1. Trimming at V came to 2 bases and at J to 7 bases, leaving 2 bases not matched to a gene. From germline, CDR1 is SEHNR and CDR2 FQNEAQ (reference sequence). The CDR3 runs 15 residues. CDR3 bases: TGTGCCAGCAGCTTATTGGGACAGGGGAATTCACCCCTCCACTTT. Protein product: CASSLLGQGNSPLHF.

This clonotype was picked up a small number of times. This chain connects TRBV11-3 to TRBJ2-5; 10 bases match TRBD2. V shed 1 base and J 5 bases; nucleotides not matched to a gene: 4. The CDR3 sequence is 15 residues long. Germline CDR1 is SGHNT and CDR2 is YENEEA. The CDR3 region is CASSLVAGGGETQYF. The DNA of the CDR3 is TGTGCCAGCAGCTTAGTAGCGGGAGGAGGGGAGACCCAGTACTTC. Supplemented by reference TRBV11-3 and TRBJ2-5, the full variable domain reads EAGVVQSPRYKIIEKKQPVAFWCNPISGHNTLYWYLQNLGQGPELLIRYENEEAVDDSQLPKDRFSAERLKGVDSTLKIQPAELGDSAVYLCASSLVAGGGETQYFGPGTRLLVL.

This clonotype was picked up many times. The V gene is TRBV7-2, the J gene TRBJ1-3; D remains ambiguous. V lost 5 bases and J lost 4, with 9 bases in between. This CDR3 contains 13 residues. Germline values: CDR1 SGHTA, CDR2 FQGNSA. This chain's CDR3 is CASSPAGGNTIYF. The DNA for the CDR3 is TGTGCCAGCAGCCCAGCCGGCGGAAACACCATATATTTT.

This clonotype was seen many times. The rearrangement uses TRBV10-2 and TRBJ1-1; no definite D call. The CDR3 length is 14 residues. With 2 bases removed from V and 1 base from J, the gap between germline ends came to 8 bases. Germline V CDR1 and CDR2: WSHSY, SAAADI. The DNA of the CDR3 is TGCGCCAGCAGTGAGGGCGGCCAGAACACTGAAGCTTTCTTT. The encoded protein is CASSEGGQNTEAFF.

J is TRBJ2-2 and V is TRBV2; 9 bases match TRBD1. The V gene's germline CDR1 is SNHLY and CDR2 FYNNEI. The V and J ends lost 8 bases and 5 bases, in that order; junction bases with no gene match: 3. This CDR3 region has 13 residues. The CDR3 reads CASLGQGTGELFF. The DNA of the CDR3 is TGTGCCAGCTTGGGACAGGGAACCGGGGAGCTGTTTTTT.

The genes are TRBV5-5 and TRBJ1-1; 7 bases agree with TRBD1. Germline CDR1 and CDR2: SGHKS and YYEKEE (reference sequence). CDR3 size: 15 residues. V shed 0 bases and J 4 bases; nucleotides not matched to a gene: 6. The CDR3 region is CASSLEGGEGTEAFF. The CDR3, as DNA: TGTGCCAGCAGCTTGGAAGGGGGCGAGGGCACTGAAGCTTTCTTT.

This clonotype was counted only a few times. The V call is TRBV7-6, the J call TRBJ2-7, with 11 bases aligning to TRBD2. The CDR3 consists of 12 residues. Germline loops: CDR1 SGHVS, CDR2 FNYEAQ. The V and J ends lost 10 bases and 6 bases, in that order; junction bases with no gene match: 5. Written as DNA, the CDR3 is TGTGCCAATAGCGGGAGGGCTTCCGAGCAGTACTTC. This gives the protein CANSGRASEQYF.

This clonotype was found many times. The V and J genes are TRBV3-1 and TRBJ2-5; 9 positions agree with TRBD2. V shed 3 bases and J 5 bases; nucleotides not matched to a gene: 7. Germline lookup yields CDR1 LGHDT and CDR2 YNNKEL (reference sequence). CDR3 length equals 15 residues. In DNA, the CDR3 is TGTGCCAGCAGCCATCTACTAGCGGGTTTGGAGACCCAGTACTTC. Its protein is CASSHLLAGLETQYF.

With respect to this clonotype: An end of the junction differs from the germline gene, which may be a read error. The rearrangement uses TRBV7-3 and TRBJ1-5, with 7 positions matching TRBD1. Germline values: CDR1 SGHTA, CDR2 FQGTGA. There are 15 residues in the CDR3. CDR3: CASSPRQGGTQPQHF. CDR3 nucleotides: TGCGCCAGCAGCCCCCGACAGGGTGGGACCCAGCCCCAGCATTTT. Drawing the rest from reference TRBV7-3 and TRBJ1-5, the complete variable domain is GAGVSQTPSNKVTEKGKYVELRCDPISGHTALYWYRQSLGQGPEFLIYFQGTGAADDSGLPNDRFFAVRPEGSVSTLKIQRTERGDSAVYLCASSPRQGGTQPQHFGDGTRLSIL.

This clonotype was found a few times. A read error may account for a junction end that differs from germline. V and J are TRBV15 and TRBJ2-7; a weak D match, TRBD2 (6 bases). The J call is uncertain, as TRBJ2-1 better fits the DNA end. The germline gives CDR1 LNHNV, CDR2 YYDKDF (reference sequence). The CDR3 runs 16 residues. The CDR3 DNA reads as TGTGCCACCAGCAGAGATCAAAGGGACTCCCACAATGAGCAGTTCTTC. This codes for CATSRDQRDSHNEQFF.

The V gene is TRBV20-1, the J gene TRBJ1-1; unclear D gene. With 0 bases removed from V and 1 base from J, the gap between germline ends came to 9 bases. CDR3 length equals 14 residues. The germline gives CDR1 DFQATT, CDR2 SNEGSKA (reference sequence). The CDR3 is CSAREGWQNTEAFF. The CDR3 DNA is TGCAGTGCTAGAGAGGGGTGGCAGAACACTGAAGCTTTCTTT.

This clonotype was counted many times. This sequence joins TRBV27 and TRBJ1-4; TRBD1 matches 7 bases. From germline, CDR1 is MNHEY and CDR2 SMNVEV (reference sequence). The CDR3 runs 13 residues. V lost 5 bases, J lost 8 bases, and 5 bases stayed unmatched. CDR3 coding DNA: TGTGCCAGCAGTCCCAGGACAGGAGAAAAACTGTTTTTT. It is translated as CASSPRTGEKLFF.

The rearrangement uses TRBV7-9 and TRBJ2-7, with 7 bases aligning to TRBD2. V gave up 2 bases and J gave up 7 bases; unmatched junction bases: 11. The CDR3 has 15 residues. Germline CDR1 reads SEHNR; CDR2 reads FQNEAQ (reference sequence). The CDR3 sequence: CASSLRAGAGGEQYF. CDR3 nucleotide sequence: TGTGCCAGCAGCTTAAGGGCGGGAGCAGGAGGGGAGCAGTACTTC.

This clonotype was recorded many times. CDR3 protein: CASSPTSANSYEQYF. The CDR3 coding sequence is TGTGCCAGCAGTCCGACTAGCGCCAACTCCTACGAGCAGTACTTC. V usage is TRBV12-3 or TRBV12-4 and J usage is TRBJ2-7, with TRBD2 identical over 8 bases. J gave up 0 bases and V 5 bases, and 6 bases lay outside the gene matches. The CDR3 has 15 residues.

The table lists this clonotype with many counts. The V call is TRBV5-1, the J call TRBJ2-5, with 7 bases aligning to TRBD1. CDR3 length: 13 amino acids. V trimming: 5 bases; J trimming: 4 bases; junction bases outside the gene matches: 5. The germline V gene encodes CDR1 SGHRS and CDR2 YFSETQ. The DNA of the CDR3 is TGCGCCAGCAGTACAGGGGAAGCAGAGACCCAGTACTTC. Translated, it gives CASSTGEAETQYF.

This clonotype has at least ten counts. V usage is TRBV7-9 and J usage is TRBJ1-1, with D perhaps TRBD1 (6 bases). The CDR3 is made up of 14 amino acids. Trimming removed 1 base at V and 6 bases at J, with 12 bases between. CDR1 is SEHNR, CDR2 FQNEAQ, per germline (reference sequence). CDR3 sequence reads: CASSLGGRGSEAFF. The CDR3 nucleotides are TGTGCCAGCAGCTTAGGGGGGCGAGGTTCTGAAGCTTTCTTT.

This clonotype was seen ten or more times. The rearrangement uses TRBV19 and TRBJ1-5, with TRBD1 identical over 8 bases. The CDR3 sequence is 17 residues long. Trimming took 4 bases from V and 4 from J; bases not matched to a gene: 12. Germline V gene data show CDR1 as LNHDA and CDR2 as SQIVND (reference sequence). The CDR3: CASSTPPGTGPNQPQHF. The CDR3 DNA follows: TGTGCCAGTAGTACCCCCCCAGGGACAGGACCGAATCAGCCCCAGCATTTT.

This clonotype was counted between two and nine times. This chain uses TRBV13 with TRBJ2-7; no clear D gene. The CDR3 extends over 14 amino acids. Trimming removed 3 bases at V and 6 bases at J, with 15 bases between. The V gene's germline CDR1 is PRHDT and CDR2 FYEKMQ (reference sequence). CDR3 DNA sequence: TGTGCCAGCAGCTTTCAGACCAACCTCGGCGAGCAGTACTTC. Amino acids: CASSFQTNLGEQYF.

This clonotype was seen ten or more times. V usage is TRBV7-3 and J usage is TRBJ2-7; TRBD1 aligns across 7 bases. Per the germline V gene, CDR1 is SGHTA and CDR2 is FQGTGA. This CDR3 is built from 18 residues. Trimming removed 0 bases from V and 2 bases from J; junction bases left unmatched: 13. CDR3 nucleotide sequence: TGTGCCAGCAGCTTAACGGGCGTGTCGGGACAGACGACCTACGAGCAGTACTTC. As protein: CASSLTGVSGQTTYEQYF.

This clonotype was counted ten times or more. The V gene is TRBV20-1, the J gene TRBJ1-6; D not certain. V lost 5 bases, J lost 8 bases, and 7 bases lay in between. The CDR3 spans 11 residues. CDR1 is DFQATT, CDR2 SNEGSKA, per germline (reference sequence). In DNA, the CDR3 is TGCAGTGCTGGTGGGGATTCACCCCTCCACTTT. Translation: CSAGGDSPLHF.

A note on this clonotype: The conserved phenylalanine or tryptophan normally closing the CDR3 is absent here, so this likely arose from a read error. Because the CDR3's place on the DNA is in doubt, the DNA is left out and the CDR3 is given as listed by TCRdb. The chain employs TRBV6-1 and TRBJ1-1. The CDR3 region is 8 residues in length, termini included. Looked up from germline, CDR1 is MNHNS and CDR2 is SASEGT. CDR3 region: CASSYSLP.

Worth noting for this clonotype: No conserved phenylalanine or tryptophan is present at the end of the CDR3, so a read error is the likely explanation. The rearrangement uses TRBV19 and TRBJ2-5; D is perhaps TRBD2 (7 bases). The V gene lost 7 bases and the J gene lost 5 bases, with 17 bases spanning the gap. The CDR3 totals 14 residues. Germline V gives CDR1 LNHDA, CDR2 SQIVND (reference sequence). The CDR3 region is CASNKGRGAETQYL. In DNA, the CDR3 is TGTGCCAGTAATAAAGGACGGGGGGCGGAGACCCAGTACCTC.

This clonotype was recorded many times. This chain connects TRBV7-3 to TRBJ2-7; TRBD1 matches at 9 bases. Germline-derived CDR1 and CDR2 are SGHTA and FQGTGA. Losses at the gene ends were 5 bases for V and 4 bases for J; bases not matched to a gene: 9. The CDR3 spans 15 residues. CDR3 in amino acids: CASSKNRDRAYEQYF. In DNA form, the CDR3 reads TGTGCCAGCAGCAAGAACCGGGACAGGGCTTACGAGCAGTACTTC.

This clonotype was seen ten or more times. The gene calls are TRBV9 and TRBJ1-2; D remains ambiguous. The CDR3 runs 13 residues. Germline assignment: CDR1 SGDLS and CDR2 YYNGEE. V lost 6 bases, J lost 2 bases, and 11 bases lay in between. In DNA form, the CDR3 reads TGTGCCAGCACGAAGGGTGGCAACTATGGCTACACCTTC. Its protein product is CASTKGGNYGYTF. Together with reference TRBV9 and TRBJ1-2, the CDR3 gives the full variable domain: DSGVTQTPKHLITATGQRVTLRCSPRSGDLSVYWYQQSLDQGLQFLIQYYNGEERAKGNILERFSAQQFPDLHSELNLSSLELGDSALYFCASTKGGNYGYTFGSGTRLTVV.

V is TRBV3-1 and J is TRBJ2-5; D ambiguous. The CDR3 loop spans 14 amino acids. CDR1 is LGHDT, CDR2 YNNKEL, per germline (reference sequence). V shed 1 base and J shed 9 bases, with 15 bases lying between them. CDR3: CASSQGGSNWAQYF. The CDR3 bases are TGTGCCAGCAGCCAAGGGGGATCTAATTGGGCCCAGTACTTC.